These 22 T cell receptor beta chains originate from one sample sequenced in a study of T cells after somatic rescue of genetic block. The table came from immunoSEQ multiplex PCR; TCRdb's copy has only in-frame clones and leaves some out. The sample contains some 67,000 clones, 90% to 95% of which appear only once. The sequenced sample consisted of peripheral blood mononuclear cells (PBMCs). Receptors were obtained from a man aged 40-50 years.

V is TRBV15 and J is TRBJ1-1; D call uncertain. V was cut by 2 bases and J by 5 bases, with 9 bases left in between. The CDR3 sequence is 13 residues long. Germline CDR1 reads LNHNV; CDR2 reads YYDKDF (reference sequence). CDR3 in amino acids: CATSRWGGTEAFF. The DNA for the CDR3 is TGTGCCACCAGCAGATGGGGTGGGACTGAAGCTTTCTTT.

This chain joins TRBV19 and TRBJ2-7, with 9 positions matching TRBD1. This CDR3 has 13 amino acids. V shed 6 bases and J 6 bases; nucleotides not matched to a gene: 6. Per germline, CDR1 LNHDA and CDR2 SQIVND (reference sequence). CDR3 nucleotides: TGTGCCAGTAGAAAACAGGGGGCGAGCGAGCAGTACTTC. This encodes CASRKQGASEQYF.

The V gene is TRBV19, the J gene TRBJ2-3, with D perhaps TRBD1 (6 bases). V was trimmed by 4 bases and J by 0 bases, leaving 11 bases between them. The CDR3 runs 15 residues. The germline V gene has CDR1 LNHDA and CDR2 SQIVND (reference sequence). CDR3 in amino acids: CASSTRTASTDTQYF. CDR3 sequence (DNA): TGTGCCAGTAGTACCCGGACAGCAAGCACAGATACGCAGTATTTT.

V usage is TRBV4-3 and J usage is TRBJ1-2, with no clear D. The CDR3 loop spans 15 amino acids. From germline, CDR1 is LGHNA and CDR2 YSLEER. V lost 0 bases and J 2 bases, leaving 10 bases between the germline ends. CDR3 loop: CASSQDLGRNYGYTF. The CDR3 DNA reads as TGCGCCAGCAGCCAAGATCTCGGTCGCAACTATGGCTACACCTTC.

The V call is TRBV5-1, the J call TRBJ2-3; 14 nucleotides match TRBD2. The CDR3 length is 16 residues. The germline gives CDR1 SGHRS, CDR2 YFSETQ. V lost 4 bases, J lost 5 bases, and 6 bases stayed unmatched. CDR3 in amino acids: CASSEGLAGAGDTQYF. In DNA, the CDR3 is TGCGCCAGCAGCGAGGGACTAGCGGGAGCGGGAGATACGCAGTATTTT.

There are a few counts of this clone. This chain joins TRBV6-1 and TRBJ2-3, with 8 nucleotides matching TRBD2. V lost 9 bases to trimming and J lost 2 bases; unmatched junction nucleotides: 7. The length of the CDR3 is 14 residues. Looked up from germline, CDR1 is MNHNS and CDR2 is SASEGT. CDR3 in amino acids: CASIGGDATDTQYF. In nucleotides, the CDR3 is TGTGCCAGTATCGGGGGGGATGCCACAGATACGCAGTATTTT.

The chain employs TRBV30 and TRBJ2-7; no definite D call. There are 14 residues in the CDR3. V was clipped by 6 bases and J by 0 bases, with 15 bases between them. Germline V gene sequence: CDR1 GTSNPN, CDR2 SVGIG (reference sequence). In DNA form, the CDR3 reads TGTGCCTGTAAGTTCAAATCAATCTCCTACGAGCAGTACTTC. Translation gives CACKFKSISYEQYF.

This clone was observed once. This rearrangement joins TRBV7-2 to TRBJ2-5; D is uncertain. V shed 5 bases and J shed 4 bases, with 5 bases lying between them. Germline V gene lookup returns CDR1 SGHTA and CDR2 FQGNSA. CDR3 length: 11 amino acids. CDR3 sequence reads: CASSARETQYF. CDR3 bases: TGTGCCAGCAGCGCGCGAGAGACCCAGTACTTC.

This chain links TRBV10-2 with TRBJ1-1; D not certain. In germline, CDR1 is WSHSY, CDR2 SAAADI. V was shortened by 2 bases and J by 5 bases, with 3 bases between the two germline ends. The CDR3 length is 11 residues. CDR3 sequence reads: CASSEITEAFF. The CDR3 DNA reads TGCGCCAGCAGTGAGATAACTGAAGCTTTCTTT.

This chain uses TRBV19 with TRBJ2-3, with 8 bases matching TRBD2. The germline CDR1 and CDR2 sequences are LNHDA and SQIVND (reference sequence). The V segment lost 4 bases and the J segment 5 bases; nucleotides outside the gene matches: 5. The CDR3 totals 14 residues. CDR3 amino acids: CASSRAGAGDTQYF. CDR3 nucleotide sequence: TGTGCCAGTAGTAGAGCGGGGGCGGGAGATACGCAGTATTTT.

J is TRBJ1-1 and V is TRBV10-3; D possibly corresponds to TRBD1 (6 bases). V lost 6 bases and J lost 4, with 12 bases in between. The germline gives CDR1 ENHRY, CDR2 SYGVKD. The CDR3 covers 13 residues. This CDR3 is CAISLQGSTEAFF. The CDR3 nucleotides are TGTGCCATCAGCCTCCAGGGGAGCACTGAAGCTTTCTTT.

The rearrangement uses TRBV18 and TRBJ2-5; tentative D call: TRBD2 (6 bases). Trimming pared 5 bases from V and 4 bases from J, leaving 11 bases between. The CDR3 contains 13 residues. CDR1 and CDR2 from the germline V gene are KGHSH and LQKENI. Here the CDR3 DNA reads TGTGCCAGCTCAACCGGGACTCCAGAGACCCAGTACTTC. It translates to CASSTGTPETQYF.

The V and J genes are TRBV5-4 and TRBJ2-5, with D possibly matching TRBD2 (5 bases). This CDR3 has 15 residues. Trimming took off 0 bases at V and 5 bases at J, with 14 bases between the two ends. The germline CDR1 and CDR2 sequences are SGHNT and YYREEE (reference sequence). CDR3 region: CASSLAGGSKETQYF. CDR3 sequence (DNA): TGTGCCAGCAGCTTGGCCGGCGGGTCCAAGGAGACCCAGTACTTC.

CDR3 DNA: TGTGCCAGTAGAGGGACAGGTTTGAACACTGAAGCTTTCTTT. This encodes CASRGTGLNTEAFF. The V gene is TRBV19, the J gene TRBJ1-1, with 8 nucleotides matching TRBD1. The junction had 3 bases not matched to a gene; V was cut back by 6 bases and J by 0 bases. Per germline, CDR1 LNHDA and CDR2 SQIVND (reference sequence). This CDR3 is built from 14 residues.

The gene calls are TRBV10-3 and TRBJ1-2, with 8 bases identical to TRBD1. Looked up from germline, CDR1 is ENHRY and CDR2 is SYGVKD. This CDR3 has 16 amino acids. J gave up 4 bases and V 2 bases, and 9 bases lay outside the gene matches. CDR3 sequence reads: CAISEAQDRDSYGYTF. As DNA, the CDR3 is TGTGCCATCAGTGAGGCTCAGGACAGGGACTCCTATGGCTACACCTTC.

The gene calls are TRBV5-4 and TRBJ2-1; D perhaps matches TRBD2 (5 bases). Germline CDR1 and CDR2: SGHNT and YYREEE (reference sequence). With 4 bases removed from V and 7 bases from J, the gap between germline ends came to 15 bases. This CDR3 has 14 residues. The CDR3 region has the DNA TGTGCCAGCAGCCCAACCGCAACTAGAAATGAGCAGTTCTTC. Translating gives CASSPTATRNEQFF.

The chain has TRBV7-6 and TRBJ2-3; D is unclear. In germline, CDR1 is SGHVS, CDR2 FNYEAQ. Trimming pared 4 bases from V and 7 bases from J, leaving 9 bases between. The CDR3 has 12 amino acids. In nucleotides, the CDR3 is TGTGCCAGCAGCTCTCAGTGGAATACGCAGTATTTT. It yields the protein CASSSQWNTQYF.

This chain links TRBV2 with TRBJ2-5; D may be TRBD1 (6 bases). Trimming took 7 bases from V and 1 from J, leaving 13 bases between them. This CDR3 has 14 amino acids. From germline, CDR1 is SNHLY and CDR2 FYNNEI. The CDR3 DNA reads as TGTGCCAGCAACACGCAGGGGACCCAAGAGACCCAGTACTTC. Translated: CASNTQGTQETQYF.

The CDR3 sequence is CASSLAGSTNEKLFF. The CDR3 coding sequence is TGCGCCAGCAGCTTGGCCGGGTCAACTAATGAAAAACTGTTTTTT. V gene TRBV5-1 combines with J gene TRBJ1-4; unclear D gene. Germline V gene sequence: CDR1 SGHRS, CDR2 YFSETQ. The CDR3 loop spans 15 amino acids. Trimming stripped 0 bases from V and 0 bases from J, with 6 bases between.

The chain uses TRBV6-6 and TRBJ2-2; perhaps TRBD1 as D (7 bases). The V end lost 6 bases, the J end lost 0 bases, and 11 bases lay between the germline ends. Per germline, CDR1 MNHNY and CDR2 SVGAGI (reference sequence). The CDR3 loop spans 15 amino acids. In nucleotides, the CDR3 is TGTGCCAGCAGAGGGGGCGGGACGAACACCGGGGAGCTGTTTTTT. It translates to CASRGGGTNTGELFF.

The V gene is TRBV18, the J gene TRBJ1-3; maybe TRBD1 (5 bases). V was cut by 6 bases and J by 1 base, with 10 bases left in between. In germline, CDR1 is KGHSH, CDR2 LQKENI. The CDR3 totals 14 residues. The CDR3 here is CASSAGISGNTIYF. CDR3 sequence (DNA): TGTGCCAGCTCGGCAGGGATATCTGGAAACACCATATATTTT. The variable domain in full, completed from reference TRBV18 and TRBJ1-3, reads NAGVMQNPRHLVRRRGQEARLRCSPMKGHSHVYWYRQLPEEGLKFMVYLQKENIIDESGMPKERFSAEFPKEGPSILRIQQVVRGDSAAYFCASSAGISGNTIYFGEGSWLTVV.

This chain joins TRBV4-3 and TRBJ1-4; unclear D gene. CDR3 length: 16 amino acids. CDR1 and CDR2 (germline): LGHNA, YSLEER. V lost 0 bases, J lost 2 bases, and 10 bases lay in between. The CDR3 DNA follows: TGCGCCAGCAGCCAAGATTACGCGTTGACTAATGAAAAACTGTTTTTT. This encodes CASSQDYALTNEKLFF.